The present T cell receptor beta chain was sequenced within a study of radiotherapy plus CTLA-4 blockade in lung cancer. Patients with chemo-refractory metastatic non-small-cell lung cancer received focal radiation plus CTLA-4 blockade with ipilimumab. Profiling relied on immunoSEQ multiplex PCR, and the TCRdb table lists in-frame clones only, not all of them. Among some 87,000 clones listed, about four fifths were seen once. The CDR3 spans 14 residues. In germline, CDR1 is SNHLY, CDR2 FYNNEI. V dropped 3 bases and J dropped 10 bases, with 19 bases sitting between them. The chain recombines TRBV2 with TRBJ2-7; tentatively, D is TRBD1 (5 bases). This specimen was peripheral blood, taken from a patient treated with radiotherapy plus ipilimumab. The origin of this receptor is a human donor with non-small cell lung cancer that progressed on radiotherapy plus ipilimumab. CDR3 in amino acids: CASSERQGYTKQYF. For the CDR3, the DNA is TGTGCCAGCAGTGAGCGGCAGGGTTATACGAAACAGTACTTC.